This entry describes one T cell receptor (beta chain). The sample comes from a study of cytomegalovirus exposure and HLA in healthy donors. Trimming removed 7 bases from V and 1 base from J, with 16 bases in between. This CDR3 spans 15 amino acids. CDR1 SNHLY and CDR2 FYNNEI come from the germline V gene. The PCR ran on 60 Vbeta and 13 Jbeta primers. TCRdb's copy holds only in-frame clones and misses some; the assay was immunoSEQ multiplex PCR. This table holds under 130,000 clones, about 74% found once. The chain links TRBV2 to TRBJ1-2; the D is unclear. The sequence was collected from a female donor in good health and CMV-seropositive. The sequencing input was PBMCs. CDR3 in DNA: TGTGCCAGCATTCTCGGGGAGGGAGTTAACTATGGCTACACCTTC. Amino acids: CASILGEGVNYGYTF.